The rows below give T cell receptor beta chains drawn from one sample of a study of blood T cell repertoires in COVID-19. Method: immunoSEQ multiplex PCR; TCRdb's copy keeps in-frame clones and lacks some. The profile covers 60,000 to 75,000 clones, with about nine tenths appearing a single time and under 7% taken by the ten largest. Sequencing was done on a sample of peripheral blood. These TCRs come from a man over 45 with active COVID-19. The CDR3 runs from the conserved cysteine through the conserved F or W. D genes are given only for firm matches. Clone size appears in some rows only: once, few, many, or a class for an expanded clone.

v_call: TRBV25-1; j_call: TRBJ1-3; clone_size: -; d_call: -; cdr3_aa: CASSPSGNTIYF; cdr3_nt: TGTGCCAGCAGTCCCTCCGGAAACACCATATATTTT
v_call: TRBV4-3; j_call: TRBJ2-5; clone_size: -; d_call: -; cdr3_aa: CASSQDWGRQETQYF; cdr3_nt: TGCGCCAGCAGCCAAGATTGGGGGCGGCAAGAGACCCAGTACTTC
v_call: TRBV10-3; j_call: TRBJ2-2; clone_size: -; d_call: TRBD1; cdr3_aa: CAISERLMGNRGRSNTGELFF; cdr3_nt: TGTGCCATCAGTGAGCGTTTGATGGGGAACAGGGGGCGATCGAACACCGGGGAGCTGTTTTTT
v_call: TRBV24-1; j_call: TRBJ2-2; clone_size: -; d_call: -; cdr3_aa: CAVQGTGELFF; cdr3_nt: TGTGCCGTCCAGGGGACCGGGGAGCTGTTTTTT
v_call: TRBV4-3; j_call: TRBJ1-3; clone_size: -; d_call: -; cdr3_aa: CASSQGLGGRAGNTIYF; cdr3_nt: TGCGCCAGCAGCCAAGGGCTTGGGGGGAGGGCTGGAAACACCATATATTTT
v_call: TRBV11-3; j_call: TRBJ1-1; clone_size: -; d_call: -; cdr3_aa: CASSLYGGRTEAFF; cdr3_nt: TGTGCCAGCAGCTTATACGGGGGGCGTACTGAAGCTTTCTTT
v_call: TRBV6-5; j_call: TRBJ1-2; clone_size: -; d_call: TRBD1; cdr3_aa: CASSYKDRGYGYTF; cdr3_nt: TGTGCCAGCAGTTACAAGGACAGGGGCTATGGCTACACCTTC
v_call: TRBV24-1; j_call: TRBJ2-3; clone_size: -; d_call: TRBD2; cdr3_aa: CATSDYSGGSTDTQYF; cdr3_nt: TGTGCCACCAGTGACTACAGCGGGGGAAGCACAGATACGCAGTATTTT
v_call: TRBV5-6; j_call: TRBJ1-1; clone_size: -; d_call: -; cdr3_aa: CASSLRTGGAFF; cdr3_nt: TGTGCCAGCAGCTTGAGGACCGGCGGGGCTTTCTTT
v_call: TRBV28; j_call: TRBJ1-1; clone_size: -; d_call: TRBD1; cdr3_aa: CASFLSGTGTMNTEAFF; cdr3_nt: TGTGCCAGTTTTCTCTCCGGGACAGGGACGATGAACACTGAAGCTTTCTTT
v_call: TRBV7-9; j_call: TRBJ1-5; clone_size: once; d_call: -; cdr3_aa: CASSFGGDNQPQHF; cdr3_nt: TGTGCCAGCAGCTTTGGAGGTGACAATCAGCCCCAGCATTTT
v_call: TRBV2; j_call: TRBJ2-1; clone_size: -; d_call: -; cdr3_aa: CASSEDSGQRVF; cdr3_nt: TGTGCCAGCAGTGAAGATTCCGGGCAGCGGGTCTTC
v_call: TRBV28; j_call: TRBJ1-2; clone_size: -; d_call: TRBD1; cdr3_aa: CASNNRGRSYTF; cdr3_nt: TGTGCCAGCAATAACAGGGGACGGAGCTACACCTTC
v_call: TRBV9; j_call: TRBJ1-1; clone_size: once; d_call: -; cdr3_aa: CASSSRDTSEAFF; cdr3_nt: TGTGCCAGCAGCTCGAGGGACACCTCCGAAGCTTTCTTT
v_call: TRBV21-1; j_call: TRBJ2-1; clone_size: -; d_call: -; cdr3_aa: CASSDDGQGDNEQFF; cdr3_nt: TGTGCCAGCAGCGACGACGGACAGGGGGACAATGAGCAGTTCTTC
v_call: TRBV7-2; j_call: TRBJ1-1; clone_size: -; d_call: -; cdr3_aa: CASSLRIWGLTNTEAFF; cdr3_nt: TGTGCCAGCAGCTTACGGATCTGGGGGCTGACGAACACTGAAGCTTTCTTT
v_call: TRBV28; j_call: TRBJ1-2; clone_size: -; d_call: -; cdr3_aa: CASFRGNYGYTF; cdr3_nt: TGTGCCAGCTTTAGAGGGAACTATGGCTACACCTTC
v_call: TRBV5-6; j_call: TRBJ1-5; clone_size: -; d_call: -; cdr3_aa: CASSLFQGGQPQHF; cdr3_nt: TGTGCCAGCAGCTTGTTCCAGGGTGGACAGCCCCAGCATTTT
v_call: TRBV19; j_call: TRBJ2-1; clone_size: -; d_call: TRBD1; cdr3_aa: CASRPPPGQGGISSYNEQFF; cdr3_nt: TGTGCCAGTAGACCCCCGCCGGGACAGGGGGGGATTAGCTCCTACAATGAGCAGTTCTTC
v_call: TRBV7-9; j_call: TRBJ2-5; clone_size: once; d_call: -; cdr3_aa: CASSLLTGEETQYF; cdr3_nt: TGTGCCAGCAGCTTACTTACAGGAGAAGAGACCCAGTACTTC
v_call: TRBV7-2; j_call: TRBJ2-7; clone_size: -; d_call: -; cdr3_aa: CASSSGGGISYEQYF; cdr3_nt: TGTGCCAGCAGCTCGGGAGGGGGCATCTCCTACGAGCAGTACTTC
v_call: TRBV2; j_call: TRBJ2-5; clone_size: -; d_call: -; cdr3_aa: CASKGEQETQYF; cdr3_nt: TGTGCCAGCAAGGGGGAACAAGAGACCCAGTACTTC
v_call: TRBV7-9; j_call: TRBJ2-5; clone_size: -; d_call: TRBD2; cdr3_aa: CASSFGTSGVVVETQYF; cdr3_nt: TGTGCCAGCAGCTTCGGGACTAGCGGGGTTGTGGTTGAGACCCAGTACTTC
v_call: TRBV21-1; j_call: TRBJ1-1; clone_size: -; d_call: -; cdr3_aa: CASSKGPTRGNTEAFF; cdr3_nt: TGTGCCAGCAGCAAAGGCCCCACAAGGGGGAACACTGAAGCTTTCTTT
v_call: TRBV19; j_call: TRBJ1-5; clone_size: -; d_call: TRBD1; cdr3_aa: CATIPRGRRSNQPQHF; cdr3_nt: TGTGCCACCATCCCCAGGGGGCGTAGGAGCAATCAGCCCCAGCATTTT
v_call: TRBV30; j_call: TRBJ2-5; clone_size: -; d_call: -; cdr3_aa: CAWSRGGRTYETQYF; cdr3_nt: TGTGCCTGGAGTAGAGGGGGACGGACGTACGAGACCCAGTACTTC
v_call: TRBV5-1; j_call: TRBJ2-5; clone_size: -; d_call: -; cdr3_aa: CASSSGLSRTQYF; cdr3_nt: TGCGCCAGCAGCTCAGGGTTATCAAGGACCCAGTACTTC
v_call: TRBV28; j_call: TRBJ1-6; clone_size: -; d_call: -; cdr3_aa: CASSLTGEWNSPLHF; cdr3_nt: TGTGCCAGCAGTTTGACAGGCGAGTGGAATTCACCCCTCCACTTT
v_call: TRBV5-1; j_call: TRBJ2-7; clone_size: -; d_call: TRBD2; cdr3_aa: CASSLVTSGGREQYF; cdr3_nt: TGCGCCAGCAGCTTGGTAACTAGCGGGGGCCGAGAGCAGTACTTC
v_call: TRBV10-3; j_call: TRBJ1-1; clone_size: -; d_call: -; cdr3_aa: CAISRTNTEAFF; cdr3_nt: TGTGCCATCTCCAGGACTAACACTGAAGCTTTCTTT
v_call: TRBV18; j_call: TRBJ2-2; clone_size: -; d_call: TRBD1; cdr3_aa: CASSSRRTGGANTGELFF; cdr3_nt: TGTGCCAGCTCATCAAGGAGGACAGGGGGCGCGAACACCGGGGAGCTGTTTTTT
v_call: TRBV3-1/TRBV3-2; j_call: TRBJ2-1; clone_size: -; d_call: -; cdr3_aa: CASSQEGGPKQFF; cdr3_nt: TGTGCCAGCAGCCAAGAGGGGGGGCCCAAGCAGTTCTTC
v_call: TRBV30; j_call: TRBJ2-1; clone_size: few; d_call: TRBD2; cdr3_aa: CAWSVERGGAAIEQFF; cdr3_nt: TGTGCCTGGAGTGTCGAGCGGGGGGGCGCAGCGATTGAGCAGTTCTTC
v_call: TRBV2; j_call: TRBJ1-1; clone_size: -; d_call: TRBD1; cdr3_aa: CASSLNRDSRTEAFF; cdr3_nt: TGTGCCAGCAGCTTGAATCGGGACAGCCGCACTGAAGCTTTCTTT
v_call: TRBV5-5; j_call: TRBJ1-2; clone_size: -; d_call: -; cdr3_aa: CASSLTQGPLYGYTF; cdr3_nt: TGTGCCAGCAGCTTGACGCAGGGCCCCCTCTATGGCTACACCTTC
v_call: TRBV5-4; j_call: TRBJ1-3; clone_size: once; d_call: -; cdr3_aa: CASSFEGAGNTIYF; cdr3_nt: TGTGCCAGCAGCTTTGAAGGGGCTGGAAACACCATATATTTT
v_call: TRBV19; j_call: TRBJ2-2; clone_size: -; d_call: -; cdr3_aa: CASSMGGSHGELFF; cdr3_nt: TGTGCCAGTAGTATGGGGGGAAGTCACGGGGAGCTGTTTTTT
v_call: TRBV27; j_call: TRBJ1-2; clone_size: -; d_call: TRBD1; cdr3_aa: CASSRQGVRGYTF; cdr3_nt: TGTGCCAGCAGTCGACAGGGGGTGCGAGGCTACACCTTC
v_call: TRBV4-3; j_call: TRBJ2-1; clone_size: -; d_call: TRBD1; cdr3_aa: CASSRPPGGAGNEQFF; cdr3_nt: TGCGCCAGCAGCCGACCCCCAGGGGGCGCGGGGAATGAGCAGTTCTTC
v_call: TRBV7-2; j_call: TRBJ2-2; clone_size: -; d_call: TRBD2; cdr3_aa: CASNIPGRAITGELFF; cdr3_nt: TGTGCCAGCAACATCCCCGGGAGGGCCATTACCGGGGAGCTGTTTTTT
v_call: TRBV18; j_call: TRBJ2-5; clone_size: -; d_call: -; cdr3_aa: CASSLLAIPGTQYF; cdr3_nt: TGTGCCAGCTCACTTCTGGCGATCCCGGGGACCCAGTACTTC
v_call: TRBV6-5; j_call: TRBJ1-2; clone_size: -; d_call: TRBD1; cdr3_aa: CASSPDRGANYGYTF; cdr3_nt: TGTGCCAGCAGTCCAGACAGGGGAGCTAACTATGGCTACACCTTC
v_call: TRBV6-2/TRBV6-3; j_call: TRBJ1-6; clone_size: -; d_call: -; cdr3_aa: CASSLGDSPLHF; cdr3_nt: TGTGCCAGCAGTTTGGGAGATTCACCCCTCCACTTT
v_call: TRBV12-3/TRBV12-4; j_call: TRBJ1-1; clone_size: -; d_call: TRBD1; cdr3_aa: CASSSTGVTEAFF; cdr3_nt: TGTGCCAGCAGTTCGACAGGGGTCACTGAAGCTTTCTTT
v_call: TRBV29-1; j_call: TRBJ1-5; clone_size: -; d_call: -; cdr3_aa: CSVGWGRNQPQHF; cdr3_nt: TGCAGCGTTGGGTGGGGCCGTAATCAGCCCCAGCATTTT
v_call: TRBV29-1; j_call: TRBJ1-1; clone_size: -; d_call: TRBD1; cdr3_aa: CSAPGGTGGTEAFF; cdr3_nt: TGCAGCGCCCCTGGGGGGACAGGGGGTACTGAAGCTTTCTTT
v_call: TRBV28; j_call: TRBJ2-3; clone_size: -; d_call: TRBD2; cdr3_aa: CASSLSASGGGGGTQYF; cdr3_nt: TGTGCCAGCAGTTTATCCGCTAGCGGGGGGGGCGGGGGTACGCAGTATTTT